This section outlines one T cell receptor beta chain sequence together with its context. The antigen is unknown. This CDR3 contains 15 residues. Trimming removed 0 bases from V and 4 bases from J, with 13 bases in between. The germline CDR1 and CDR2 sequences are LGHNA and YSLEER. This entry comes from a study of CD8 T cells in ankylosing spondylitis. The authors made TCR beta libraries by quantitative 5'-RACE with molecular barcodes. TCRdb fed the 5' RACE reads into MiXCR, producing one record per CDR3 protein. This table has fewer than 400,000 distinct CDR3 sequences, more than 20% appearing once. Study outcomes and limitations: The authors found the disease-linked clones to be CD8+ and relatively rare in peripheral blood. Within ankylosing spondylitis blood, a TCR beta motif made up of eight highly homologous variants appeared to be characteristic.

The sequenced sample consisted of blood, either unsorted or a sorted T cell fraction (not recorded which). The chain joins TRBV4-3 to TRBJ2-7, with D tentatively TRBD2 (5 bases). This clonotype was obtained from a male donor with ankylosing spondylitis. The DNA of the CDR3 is TGCGCCAGCAGCCAAGATGGGAGCAGACCATACGAGCAGTACTTC. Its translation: CASSQDGSRPYEQYF.